One T cell receptor (beta chain) is described in this entry. This clonotype has a count of ten or more. It lacks a known antigen. Within one base of it there is no much larger clone, and no base qualities were kept. The data were obtained in a study of T cell repertoires in cytomegalovirus infection (dated 2019 in TCRdb). Concerning the study at large: Because public TCR beta signatures pointed to carriage of CMV infection together with the matching HLA type, the HLA type of each donor mattered for the analysis. What the research found in general, with its limitations: In the ex vivo response, HLA-C-restricted CMV-specific TCR beta clonotypes were dominant, and in two of eight donors the single most frequent clonotype came from this HLA-C-restricted group. In both this cohort and an independent roughly 360-donor cohort, the cumulative frequency of public TCR beta family members distinguished carriers of CMV infection plus the relevant HLA type.

Sequenced on an Illumina HiSeq 1500. TCRdb passed the public sequencing reads through fastp at Q25 and MiXCR, retaining productive beta sequences. A single entry per CDR3 protein holds the most common genes and DNA from its merged rows. The sample table contains roughly 500,000 distinct CDR3 sequences; only one count was recorded for about 17% of them. More than 20% of the sample goes to the ten largest clones. CDR1 and CDR2 were assigned from the germline V gene as SQVTM and ANQGSEA. Measured from the cysteine to the phenylalanine, the CDR3 is 12 residues long. Only CDR3 DNA is held: 36 bases, read in frame from base 1. V is shortened by 3 bases, J by 6 bases, and the region joining them spans 11 bases.

The chain was built from TRBV29-1 and TRBJ1-1; a tentative D call is TRBD1 (5 bases match). The clonotype was recovered from a human donor in good health (CMV status not recorded). Some clones in this sample may be carry-over from other donors' samples. Sequencing input: CD8+ T cells from PBMCs. The CDR3 protein: CSVEGRRAEAFF. Read as DNA, the sequence is TGCAGCGTTGAGGGGCGTCGGGCTGAAGCTTTCTTT. The CDR3, completed at both ends by the reference TRBV29-1 and TRBJ1-1 genes, gives the full variable domain SAVISQKPSRDICQRGTSLTIQCQVDSQVTMMFWYRQQPGQSLTLIATANQGSEATYESGFVIDKFPISRPNLTFSTLTVSNMSPEDSSIYLCSVEGRRAEAFFGQGTRLTVV.